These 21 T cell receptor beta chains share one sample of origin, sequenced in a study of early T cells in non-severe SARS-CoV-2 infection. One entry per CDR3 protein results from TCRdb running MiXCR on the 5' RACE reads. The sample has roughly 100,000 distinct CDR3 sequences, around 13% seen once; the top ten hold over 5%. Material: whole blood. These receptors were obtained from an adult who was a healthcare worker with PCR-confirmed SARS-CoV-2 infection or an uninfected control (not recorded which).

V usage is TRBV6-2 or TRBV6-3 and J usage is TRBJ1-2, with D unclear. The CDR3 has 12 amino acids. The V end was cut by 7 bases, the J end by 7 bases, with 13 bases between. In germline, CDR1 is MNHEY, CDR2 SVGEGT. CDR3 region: CASTQEGLGYTF. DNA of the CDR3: TGTGCCAGCACCCAAGAGGGTCTTGGCTACACCTTC.

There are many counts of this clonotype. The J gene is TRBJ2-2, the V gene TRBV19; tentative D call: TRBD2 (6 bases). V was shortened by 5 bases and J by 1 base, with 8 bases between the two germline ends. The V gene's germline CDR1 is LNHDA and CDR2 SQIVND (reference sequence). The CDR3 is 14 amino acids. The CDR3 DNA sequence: TGTGCCAGTAGTTTAGCGGTGAACACCGGGGAGCTGTTTTTT. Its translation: CASSLAVNTGELFF.

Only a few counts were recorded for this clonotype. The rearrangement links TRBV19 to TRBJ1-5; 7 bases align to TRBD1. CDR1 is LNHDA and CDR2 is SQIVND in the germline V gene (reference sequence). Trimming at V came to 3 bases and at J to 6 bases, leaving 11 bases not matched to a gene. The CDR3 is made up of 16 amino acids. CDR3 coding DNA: TGTGCCAGTAGTATCGGCGACAGGGTGTTTTTTCAGCCCCAGCATTTT. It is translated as CASSIGDRVFFQPQHF.

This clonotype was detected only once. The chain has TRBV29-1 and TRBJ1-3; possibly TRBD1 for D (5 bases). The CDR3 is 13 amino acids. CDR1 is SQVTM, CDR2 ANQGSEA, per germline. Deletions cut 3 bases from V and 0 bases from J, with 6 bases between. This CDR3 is CSVEGGSGNTIYF. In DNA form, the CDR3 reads TGCAGCGTTGAGGGGGGCTCTGGAAACACCATATATTTT.

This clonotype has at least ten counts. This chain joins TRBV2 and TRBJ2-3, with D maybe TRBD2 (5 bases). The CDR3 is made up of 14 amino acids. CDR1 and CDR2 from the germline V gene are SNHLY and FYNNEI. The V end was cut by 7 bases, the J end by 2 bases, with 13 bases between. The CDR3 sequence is CASIEGVVTDTQYF. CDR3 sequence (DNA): TGTGCCAGCATCGAGGGAGTAGTCACAGATACGCAGTATTTT.

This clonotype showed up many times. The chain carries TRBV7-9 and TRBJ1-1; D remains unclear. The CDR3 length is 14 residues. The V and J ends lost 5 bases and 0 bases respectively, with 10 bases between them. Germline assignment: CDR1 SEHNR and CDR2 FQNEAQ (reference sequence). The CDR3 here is CASSPFEVNTEAFF. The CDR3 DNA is TGTGCCAGCAGCCCCTTTGAGGTGAACACTGAAGCTTTCTTT.

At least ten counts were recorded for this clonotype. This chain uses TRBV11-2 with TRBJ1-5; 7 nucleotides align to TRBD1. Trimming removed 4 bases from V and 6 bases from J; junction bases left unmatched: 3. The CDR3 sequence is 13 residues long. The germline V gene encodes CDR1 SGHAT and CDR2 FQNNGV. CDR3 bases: TGTGCCAGCAGCTGGGACAGTCGTCAGCCCCAGCATTTT. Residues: CASSWDSRQPQHF.

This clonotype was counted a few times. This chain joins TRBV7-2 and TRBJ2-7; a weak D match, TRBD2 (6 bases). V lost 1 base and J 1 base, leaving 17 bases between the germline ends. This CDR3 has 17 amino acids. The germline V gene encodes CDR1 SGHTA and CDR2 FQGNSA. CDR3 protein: CASSLEGAWEASYEQYF. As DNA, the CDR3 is TGTGCCAGCAGCTTAGAAGGGGCGTGGGAGGCATCCTACGAGCAGTACTTC.

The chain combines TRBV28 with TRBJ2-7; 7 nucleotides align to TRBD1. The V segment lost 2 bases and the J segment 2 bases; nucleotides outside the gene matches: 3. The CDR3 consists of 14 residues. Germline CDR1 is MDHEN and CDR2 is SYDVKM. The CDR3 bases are TGTGCCAGCAGTTTAAGGGACAGACCCTACGAGCAGTACTTC. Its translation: CASSLRDRPYEQYF.

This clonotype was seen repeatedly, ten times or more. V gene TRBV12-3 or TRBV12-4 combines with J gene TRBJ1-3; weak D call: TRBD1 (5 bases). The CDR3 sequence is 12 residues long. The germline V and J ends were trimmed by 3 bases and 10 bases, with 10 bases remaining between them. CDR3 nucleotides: TGTGCCAGCAGTTTCGGGGCGACGACCATATATTTT. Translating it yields CASSFGATTIYF.

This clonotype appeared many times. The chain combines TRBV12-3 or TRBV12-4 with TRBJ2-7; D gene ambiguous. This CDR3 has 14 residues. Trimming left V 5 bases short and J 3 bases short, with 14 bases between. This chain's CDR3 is CASSHPYRGYEQYF. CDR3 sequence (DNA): TGTGCCAGCAGTCATCCCTACCGCGGCTACGAGCAGTACTTC.

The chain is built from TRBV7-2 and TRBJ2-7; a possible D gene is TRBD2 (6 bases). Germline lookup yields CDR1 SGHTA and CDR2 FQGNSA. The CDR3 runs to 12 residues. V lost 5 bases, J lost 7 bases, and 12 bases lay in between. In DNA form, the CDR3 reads TGTGCCAGCAGCACCGGGGGTTGGGAGCAGTACTTC. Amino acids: CASSTGGWEQYF.

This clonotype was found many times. The CDR3 is CASSKGDPGRTNF. As DNA, the CDR3 is TGTGCCAGCAGCAAAGGTGATCCGGGACGAACAAACTTC. The chain carries TRBV21-1 and TRBJ2-7; the table assigns TRBD1, which was not confirmed against the DNA. TRBV21-1 is deemed a pseudogene. There are 13 residues in the CDR3.

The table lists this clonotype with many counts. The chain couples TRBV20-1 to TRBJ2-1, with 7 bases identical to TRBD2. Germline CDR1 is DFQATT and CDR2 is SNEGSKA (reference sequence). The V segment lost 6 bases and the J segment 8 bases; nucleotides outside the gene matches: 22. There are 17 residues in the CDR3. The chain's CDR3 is CSASSALASGLHHEQFF. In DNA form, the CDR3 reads TGCAGTGCCTCATCGGCCCTCGCTAGCGGATTGCACCATGAGCAGTTCTTC.

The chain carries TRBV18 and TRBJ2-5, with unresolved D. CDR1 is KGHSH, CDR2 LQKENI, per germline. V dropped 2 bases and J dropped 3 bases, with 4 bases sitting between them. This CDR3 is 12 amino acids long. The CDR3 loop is CASSPSEETQYF. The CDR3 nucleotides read TGTGCCAGCTCACCATCCGAAGAGACCCAGTACTTC.

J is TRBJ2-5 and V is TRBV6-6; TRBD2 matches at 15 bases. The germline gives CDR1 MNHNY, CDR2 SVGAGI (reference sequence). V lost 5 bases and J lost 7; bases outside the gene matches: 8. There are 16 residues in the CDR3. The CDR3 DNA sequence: TGTGCCAGCAGTCGGACTAGCGGGAGGGCCGTTGGGACCCAGTACTTC. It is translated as CASSRTSGRAVGTQYF.

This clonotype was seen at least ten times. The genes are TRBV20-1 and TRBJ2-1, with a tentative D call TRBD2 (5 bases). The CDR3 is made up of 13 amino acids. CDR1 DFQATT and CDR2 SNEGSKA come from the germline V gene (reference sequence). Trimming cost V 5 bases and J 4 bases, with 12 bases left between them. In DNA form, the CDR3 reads TGCAGTGCTCCCGGCAGCGGATACAATGAGCAGTTCTTC. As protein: CSAPGSGYNEQFF.

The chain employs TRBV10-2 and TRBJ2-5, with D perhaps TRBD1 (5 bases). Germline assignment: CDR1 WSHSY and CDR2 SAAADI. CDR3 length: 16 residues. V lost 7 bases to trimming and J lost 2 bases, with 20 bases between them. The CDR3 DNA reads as TGCGCCAGCACTCTTGGTGGGGCGCGGCGACAAGAGACCCAGTACTTC. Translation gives CASTLGGARRQETQYF.

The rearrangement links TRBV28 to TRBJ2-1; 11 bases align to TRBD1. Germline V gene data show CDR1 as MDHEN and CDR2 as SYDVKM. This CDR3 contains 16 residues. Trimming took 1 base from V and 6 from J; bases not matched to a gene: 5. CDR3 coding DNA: TGTGCCAGCAGTTTATTTGGACAGGGGGCAGGCAATGAGCAGTTCTTC. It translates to CASSLFGQGAGNEQFF.

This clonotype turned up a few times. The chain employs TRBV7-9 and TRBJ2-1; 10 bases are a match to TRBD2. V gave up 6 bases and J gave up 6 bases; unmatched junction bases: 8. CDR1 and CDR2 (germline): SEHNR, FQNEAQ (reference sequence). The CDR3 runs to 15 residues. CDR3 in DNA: TGTGCCAGCAGTGCCCCCCTAGCGGGAGCCAATGAGCAGTTCTTC. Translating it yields CASSAPLAGANEQFF.

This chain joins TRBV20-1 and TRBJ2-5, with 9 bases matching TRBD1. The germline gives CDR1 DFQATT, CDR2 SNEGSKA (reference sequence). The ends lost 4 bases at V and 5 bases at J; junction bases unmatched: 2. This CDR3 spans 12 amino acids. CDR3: CSAIDRGETQYF. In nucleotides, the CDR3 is TGCAGTGCTATTGACAGGGGGGAGACCCAGTACTTC.